The clone carrying this T cell receptor beta chain turned up a few times. The CDR3 runs to 15 residues. Germline loops: CDR1 SGHKS, CDR2 YYEKEE (reference sequence). Trimming took 0 bases from V and 2 from J, leaving 8 bases between them. This entry comes from a study of T cell responses to AZD1222 COVID-19 vaccine. The protocol was immunoSEQ multiplex PCR, while the TCRdb copy is restricted to in-frame clones and leaves out a portion. Found here are approximately 130,000 clones, approximately 91% of them singletons; the top ten hold approximately 6%. Sequences were derived from peripheral blood, sampled 28 days after the second AZD1222 dose. This receptor was obtained from an adult who received the AZD1222 COVID-19 vaccine. V and J are TRBV5-5 and TRBJ2-2; D uncertain. CDR3 sequence (DNA): TGTGCCAGCAGCTTGGGGGGTTTTAACACCGGGGAGCTGTTTTTT. Translating it yields CASSLGGFNTGELFF. Filled out from reference TRBV5-5 and TRBJ2-2, the complete variable domain reads DAGVTQSPTHLIKTRGQQVTLRCSPISGHKSVSWYQQVLGQGPQFIFQYYEKEERGRGNFPDRFSARQFPNYSSELNVNALLLGDSALYLCASSLGGFNTGELFFGEGSRLTVL.